This T cell receptor (beta chain) emerged from a study of read filtering for tumor transcriptome and immune sequencing (dated by TCRdb to the early 2020s). For the wider study: The cohort had around 18 male and approximately 15 female patients with a mean age of around 70 years, ranging from roughly 47 to 85. By revised international staging, about 8 patients were R-ISS I, roughly 17 were R-ISS II and more than five were R-ISS III. After DNase treatment, whole-transcriptome libraries were prepared with the TruSeq RNA Access Library Prep Kit. TCR-region mapped reads per sample ranged from about 4 to 10.27 million with IR-seq versus only roughly 85 to 1273 with RNA-seq. The study compared TCR repertoires from targeted immune repertoire sequencing and bulk whole-transcriptome sequencing run on the same bone marrow samples. As a main aim, a read-filtering strategy for immune repertoire data was addressed, with the specific question being whether clonotypes supported by a single read should be removed.

Reading the germline V gene gives CDR1 SGDLS and CDR2 YYNGEE. From the cysteine through the phenylalanine, the CDR3 covers 15 amino acids. Only the CDR3 DNA is retained, 45 bases long and in frame from the first base. Clipping removes 4 bases from V and 8 bases from J, with 5 as the unmatched junction base count. This clonotype appeared many times. The target of this receptor is not known. No clone much larger than this one lies a single base away; base qualities are absent. Bone marrow was sampled from every patient at the time of active disease. Ficoll-Hypaque density gradient centrifugation was used to isolate bone marrow mononuclear cells. Myeloma plasma cells were removed and CD138-negative cells were obtained by negative selection following labeling with CD138 magnetic microbeads on a MACS separator. Flow cytometry with CD138 antibodies on an Attune NxT was used to check how pure the isolated cells were. TRIzol reagent was used to extract total RNA, and a NanoDrop spectrophotometer was used to quantify the extracted RNA. Paired RNA-seq and IR-seq were performed on each patient's CD138-negative bone marrow sample.

TCR libraries were built from roughly 400 ng RNA with the Immunoverse kit, using molecular barcoded adaptors covering alpha/delta and beta/gamma chains. TCR library preparation was performed with the same RNA that was used for transcriptome sequencing. Sequencing of TCR libraries was carried out on an Illumina HiSeq 4000 with 2 x 150 cycles. In the authors' own workflow: Using MiXCR, which included quality filtering and error correction, TCR reads were aligned to human V, D, J and C references and then assembled into CDR3 clonotypes. The tcR package in R was used to analyze clonotype counts and gene usage diversity. For inspection of raw mapping reads, RNA-seq reads were mapped by STAR aligner version 2.5.3a onto GRCh37 of the human genome. To test how sequencing depth affected the clonotypes detected, IR-seq fastq files were randomly downsampled with Seqtk 1.3. The public reads were reanalyzed by TCRdb: fastp trimming at Q25, MiXCR alignment, in-frame beta chains only. Under each unique CDR3 protein, matching rows form one entry showing the most common genes and DNA. TCRdb, not the authors, supplied the V and J calls. The sample includes 100,000 to 150,000 distinct CDR3 sequences, with around 14% observed a single time. Roughly 7.6% of the sample is held by the ten biggest clonotypes.

Broader findings and caveats from the paper: Single-read clonotypes made up about 87% of clonotypes but around 3.8% of total reads in IR-seq, and 70% to 75% of clonotypes and 40% to 50% of reads in RNA-seq. The correlation between IR-seq and RNA-seq shared clonotype proportions was increased by removal of single-read clonotypes. Compared with RNA-seq, IR-seq captured clonotypes at much higher depth and more reliably, and a smaller IR-seq throughput was enough to identify most shared clonotypes. The sorted CD138-negative fraction was composed of a mixed bone marrow immune population rather than of purified T cells.

This sequence uses TRBV9 and TRBJ2-1; a stretch of 14 junction bases matches TRBD2. This TCR was sampled from a donor aged 40 or older with multiple myeloma. Sequences were obtained from a population of CD138-negative cells sorted from bone marrow. The sample's cell subset or site, from its label and the paper: bone marrow mononuclear cells depleted of CD138+ plasma/myeloma cells by negative magnetic selection. In nucleotides, the sequence is TGTGCCAGCAGCTGGACTAGCGGGAGGAACGATGAGCAGTTCTTC. It translates as CASSWTSGRNDEQFF.